These T cell receptor beta chains were read from a single sample in a study of Ad26.COV2.S vaccination and SARS-CoV-2 variants. Sequencing was performed with immunoSEQ multiplex PCR; in TCRdb, only in-frame clones are kept and a portion is missing. The table records over 110,000 clones, roughly 90% of them present only once. This sample comprised peripheral blood, obtained after recovery from COVID-19. These TCRs come from a human donor who had recovered from COVID-19. The CDR3 runs from the conserved cysteine through the conserved F or W. The order of the fields is V gene, D gene, J gene, clone size, CDR3 DNA, CDR3 protein. A D gene is named only where the DNA matches it firmly. Only some rows state a clone size, as once, few, many or a class for expanded clones.

V: TRBV28; D: NA; J: TRBJ2-3; size: once; DNA: TGTGCCAGCACCGCTGGGGGAGGTGGCACAGATACGCAGTATTTT; CDR3: CASTAGGGGTDTQYF
V: TRBV7-9; D: TRBD1; J: TRBJ2-4; size: once; DNA: TGTGCCAGCAGCCCCAGACAGGGATCGGGCAAAAACATTCAGTACTTC; CDR3: CASSPRQGSGKNIQYF
V: TRBV12-5; D: NA; J: TRBJ1-5; size: NA; DNA: TGTGCTAGTGGTTTGGTAACGTCAGGGGTATATAGCAATCAGCCCCAGCATTTT; CDR3: CASGLVTSGVYSNQPQHF
V: TRBV7-2; D: NA; J: TRBJ1-2; size: few; DNA: TGTGCCAGCAGCCACTCGGACCCGAAGGGCTACACCTTC; CDR3: CASSHSDPKGYTF
V: TRBV11-2; D: NA; J: TRBJ1-1; size: NA; DNA: TGTGCCAGCAGCGACCTAAACACTGAAGCTTTCTTT; CDR3: CASSDLNTEAFF
V: TRBV9; D: NA; J: TRBJ1-1; size: NA; DNA: TGTGCCAGCAGCGTAACGCCCGGGAAGAACACTGAAGCTTTCTTT; CDR3: CASSVTPGKNTEAFF
V: TRBV6-5; D: TRBD1; J: TRBJ2-4; size: NA; DNA: TGTGCCGGAGGGGACAGGGCATGGATTAACATTCAGTACTTC; CDR3: CAGGDRAWINIQYF
V: TRBV28; D: NA; J: TRBJ1-1; size: NA; DNA: TGTGCCAGCAGGGGGGAGTTCATGAACACTGAAGCTTTCTTT; CDR3: CASRGEFMNTEAFF
V: TRBV20-1; D: NA; J: TRBJ2-1; size: NA; DNA: TGCAGTGCCCCGACAGGAGGTGAGCAGTTCTTC; CDR3: CSAPTGGEQFF
V: TRBV7-2; D: NA; J: TRBJ2-7; size: NA; DNA: TGTGCCAGCAGCTTAAGTAGGGACTTGAGCTCCTACGAGCAGTACTTC; CDR3: CASSLSRDLSSYEQYF
V: TRBV14; D: TRBD1; J: TRBJ1-2; size: NA; DNA: TGTGCCAGCAGCCAAGAAGGGACAGGAGGCTACACCTTC; CDR3: CASSQEGTGGYTF
V: TRBV11-2; D: NA; J: TRBJ1-1; size: NA; DNA: TGTGCCAGCAGCTTAAAGGGGAGGGAGACTGAAGCTTTCTTT; CDR3: CASSLKGRETEAFF
V: TRBV9; D: NA; J: TRBJ1-1; size: once; DNA: TGTGCCAGCAGCCCCAATTCCATGAACACTGAAGCTTTCTTT; CDR3: CASSPNSMNTEAFF
V: TRBV19; D: NA; J: TRBJ2-4; size: NA; DNA: TGTGCCACCGCGGCCAAAAACATTCAGTACTTC; CDR3: CATAAKNIQYF
V: TRBV6-5; D: NA; J: TRBJ1-2; size: NA; DNA: TGTGCCAGCAGCGCTGGGGACATCAACTATGGCTACACCTTC; CDR3: CASSAGDINYGYTF
V: TRBV5-1; D: NA; J: TRBJ2-2; size: NA; DNA: TGCGCCAGCAGCTTGTCAGGGGCCACGGTAGGCACCGGGGAGCTGTTTTTT; CDR3: CASSLSGATVGTGELFF
V: TRBV5-4; D: NA; J: TRBJ1-1; size: NA; DNA: TGTGCCAGCAGCTTGGGCGGGGGGAACACTGAAGCTTTCTTT; CDR3: CASSLGGGNTEAFF
V: TRBV6-6; D: TRBD1; J: TRBJ1-4; size: NA; DNA: TGTGCCAGCAGTGCTGCCAAGGGGGCACAGGGTGAAAAACTGTTTTTT; CDR3: CASSAAKGAQGEKLFF
V: TRBV24-1; D: TRBD1; J: TRBJ1-5; size: NA; DNA: TGTGCCACCAGTGAGGGCAGGGGGTTGAGCAATCAGCCCCAGCATTTT; CDR3: CATSEGRGLSNQPQHF
V: TRBV11-2; D: NA; J: TRBJ1-3; size: once; DNA: TGTGCCAGCAGCCTACGGATAGGGGAACCTGGAAACACCATATATTTT; CDR3: CASSLRIGEPGNTIYF
V: TRBV5-1; D: NA; J: TRBJ1-2; size: once; DNA: TGCGCCAGCAGCTCGGGGGCGACGTCTAACTATGGCTACACCTTC; CDR3: CASSSGATSNYGYTF
V: TRBV29-1; D: TRBD1; J: TRBJ1-2; size: NA; DNA: TGCAGCGTTGGGACAGGGATGGGCGGCTACACCTTC; CDR3: CSVGTGMGGYTF
V: TRBV7-9; D: TRBD1; J: TRBJ1-2; size: NA; DNA: TGTGCCAGCAGCTTAGGGACAGGAATCGATGGCTACACCTTC; CDR3: CASSLGTGIDGYTF
V: TRBV7-9; D: NA; J: TRBJ2-3; size: once; DNA: TGTGCCAGCAGCTTATGGACTGCTCCTGGCACAGATACGCAGTATTTT; CDR3: CASSLWTAPGTDTQYF
V: TRBV24-1; D: NA; J: TRBJ2-5; size: NA; DNA: TGTGCCACCAGTGCCGACGGAAGAGAGACCCAGTACTTC; CDR3: CATSADGRETQYF
V: TRBV19; D: NA; J: TRBJ1-1; size: NA; DNA: TGTGCCAGTATCCTTCGTGGCCGTTCGACTGAAGCTTTCTTT; CDR3: CASILRGRSTEAFF
V: TRBV10-3; D: NA; J: TRBJ1-5; size: NA; DNA: TGTGCCATCCGGGACTCAAAGGGGCCCCAGCATTTT; CDR3: CAIRDSKGPQHF
V: TRBV6-5; D: NA; J: TRBJ2-3; size: NA; DNA: TGTGCCAGTCACTACACAGATACGCAGTATTTT; CDR3: CASHYTDTQYF
V: TRBV13; D: NA; J: TRBJ1-6; size: NA; DNA: TGTGCCAGCAGCTTGGGCCAAGGGCACAATTCACCCCTCCACTTT; CDR3: CASSLGQGHNSPLHF
V: TRBV5-1; D: NA; J: TRBJ2-7; size: NA; DNA: TGCGCCAGCAGCTTGGGGGGCCATTTGTACGAGCAGTACTTC; CDR3: CASSLGGHLYEQYF
V: TRBV30; D: NA; J: TRBJ2-3; size: NA; DNA: TGTGCCTGGAAGGCAGGGTTAACAGATACGCAGTATTTT; CDR3: CAWKAGLTDTQYF
V: TRBV15; D: NA; J: TRBJ2-2; size: NA; DNA: TGTGCCACCAGCAGAGGCCCCACCGGGGAGCTGTTTTTT; CDR3: CATSRGPTGELFF
V: TRBV21-1; D: NA; J: TRBJ1-5; size: NA; DNA: TGTGCCAGCAGCACCCCAGATTCCTTTTTGAGCAATCAGCCCCAGCATTTT; CDR3: CASSTPDSFLSNQPQHF
V: TRBV27; D: NA; J: TRBJ2-1; size: NA; DNA: TGTGCCAGCAGTTTAGGCAGGGGGGGTGAGCAGTTCTTC; CDR3: CASSLGRGGEQFF
V: TRBV24-1; D: TRBD1; J: TRBJ2-1; size: NA; DNA: TGTGCCACCAGTGATTTTCAGGGACAGGAAGAGACCTTCTACAATGAGCAGTTCTTC; CDR3: CATSDFQGQEETFYNEQFF
V: TRBV29-1; D: TRBD1; J: TRBJ1-1; size: NA; DNA: TGCAGCGTTGGGTGGACAGGGGCCACCACTGAAGCTTTCTTT; CDR3: CSVGWTGATTEAFF
V: TRBV19; D: TRBD1; J: TRBJ2-7; size: NA; DNA: TGTGCCAGTAGCCCTCGGACAGGGGATTACGAGCAGTACTTC; CDR3: CASSPRTGDYEQYF
V: TRBV28; D: TRBD1; J: TRBJ1-5; size: NA; DNA: TGTGCCAGCAGACCTGGGACAGCGACCTTGCCCCAGCATTTT; CDR3: CASRPGTATLPQHF
V: TRBV5-4; D: NA; J: TRBJ2-7; size: NA; DNA: TGTGCCAGCAGCTTGATGGGGGCGCGAGAGCAGTACTTC; CDR3: CASSLMGAREQYF
V: TRBV9; D: NA; J: TRBJ2-5; size: NA; DNA: TGTGCCAGCAGCGTAGTCCCAGGGAAGGCCCAGTACTTC; CDR3: CASSVVPGKAQYF
V: TRBV10-2; D: NA; J: TRBJ1-6; size: few; DNA: TGCGCCAGCAGTGAGTCTGAGGGTTTTGCACCCCTCCACTTT; CDR3: CASSESEGFAPLHF
V: TRBV6-1; D: NA; J: TRBJ2-2; size: NA; DNA: TGTGCCAGCAGTGATGGGGGCGCGGGGTCCGGGGAGCTGTTTTTT; CDR3: CASSDGGAGSGELFF
V: TRBV30; D: TRBD1; J: TRBJ1-2; size: NA; DNA: TGTGCCTGTACAGGACAGGGGGCCTATGGCTACACCTTC; CDR3: CACTGQGAYGYTF
V: TRBV7-2; D: TRBD2; J: TRBJ2-5; size: NA; DNA: TGTGCCAGCAGCACCGGAGTGTTAGCGGGGGGGCCGACTGAGACCCAGTACTTC; CDR3: CASSTGVLAGGPTETQYF
V: TRBV29-1; D: TRBD2; J: TRBJ2-7; size: NA; DNA: TGCAGCGTCCGACTAGCGGGGTCTTACGAGCAGTACTTC; CDR3: CSVRLAGSYEQYF
V: TRBV6-2/TRBV6-3; D: TRBD2; J: TRBJ2-1; size: NA; DNA: TGTGCCAGCAGCCATACTAGCGATGAGCAGTTCTTC; CDR3: CASSHTSDEQFF
V: TRBV5-6; D: NA; J: TRBJ1-2; size: NA; DNA: TGTGCCAGCAGCTCCGTTTTAACAGGAATCTATGGCTACACCTTC; CDR3: CASSSVLTGIYGYTF
V: TRBV29-1; D: NA; J: TRBJ2-1; size: NA; DNA: TGCAGCCCACGAGGGGAGAACAATGAGCAGTTCTTC; CDR3: CSPRGENNEQFF
V: TRBV21-1; D: NA; J: TRBJ1-1; size: few; DNA: TGTGCCAGCAGCAACAGGGCAATGAACACTGAAGCTTTCTTT; CDR3: CASSNRAMNTEAFF
V: TRBV30; D: NA; J: TRBJ1-5; size: NA; DNA: TGTGCCTGGAGCCGACACGCCGATCAGCCCCAGCATTTT; CDR3: CAWSRHADQPQHF
V: TRBV3-1/TRBV3-2; D: NA; J: TRBJ2-1; size: NA; DNA: TGTGCCAGCAGCCAAGATCATCTGTACAATGAGCAGTTCTTC; CDR3: CASSQDHLYNEQFF
V: TRBV7-9; D: NA; J: TRBJ2-7; size: NA; DNA: TGTGCCAGCAGCGTGACAGGCGAGGGGGTCGCGGGGTCCGAGCAGTACTTC; CDR3: CASSVTGEGVAGSEQYF